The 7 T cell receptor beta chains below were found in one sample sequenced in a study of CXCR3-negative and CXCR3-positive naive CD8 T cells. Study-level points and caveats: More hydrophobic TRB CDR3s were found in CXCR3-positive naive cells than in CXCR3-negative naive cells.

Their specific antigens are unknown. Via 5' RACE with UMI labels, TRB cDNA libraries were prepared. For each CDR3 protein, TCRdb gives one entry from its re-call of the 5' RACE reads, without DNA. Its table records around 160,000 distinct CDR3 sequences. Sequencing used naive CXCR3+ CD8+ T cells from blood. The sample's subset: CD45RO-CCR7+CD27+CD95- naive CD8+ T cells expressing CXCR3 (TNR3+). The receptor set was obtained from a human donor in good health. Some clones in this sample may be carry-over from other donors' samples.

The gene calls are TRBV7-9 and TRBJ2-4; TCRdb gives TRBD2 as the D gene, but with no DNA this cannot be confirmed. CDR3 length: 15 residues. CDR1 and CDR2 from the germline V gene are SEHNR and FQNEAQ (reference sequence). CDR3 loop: CASSLGPLAKNIQYF.

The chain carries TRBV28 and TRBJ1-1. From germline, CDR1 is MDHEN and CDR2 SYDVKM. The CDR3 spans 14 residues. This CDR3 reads CASSFAVLNTEAFF.

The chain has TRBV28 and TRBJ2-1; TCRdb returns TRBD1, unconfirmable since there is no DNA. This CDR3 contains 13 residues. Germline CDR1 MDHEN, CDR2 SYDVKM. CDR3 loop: CASNEQGYNEQFF.

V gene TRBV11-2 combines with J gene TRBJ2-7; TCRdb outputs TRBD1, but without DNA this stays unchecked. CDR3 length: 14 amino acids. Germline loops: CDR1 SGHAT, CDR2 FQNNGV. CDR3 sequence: CASSLEAGGDDQYF.

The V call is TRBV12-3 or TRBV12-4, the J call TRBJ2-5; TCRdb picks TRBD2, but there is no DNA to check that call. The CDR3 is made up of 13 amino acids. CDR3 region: CASSWHLLKTQYF.

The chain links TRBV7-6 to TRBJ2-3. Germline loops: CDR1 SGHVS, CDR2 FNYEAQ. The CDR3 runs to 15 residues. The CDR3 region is CASSLEIGSTDTQYF.

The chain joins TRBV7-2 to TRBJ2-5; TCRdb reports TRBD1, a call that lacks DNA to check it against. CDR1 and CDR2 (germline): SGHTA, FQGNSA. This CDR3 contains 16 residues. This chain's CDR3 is CASSLAGGQGGETQYF.